This is a list of T cell receptor beta chains from one sample in a study of CD8+ T cells in alopecia areata. Profiling relied on immunoSEQ multiplex PCR, and the TCRdb table lists in-frame clones only, not all of them. The table includes 180,000 or so clones, about 62% detected once. Sequenced here: CD4+ T cells sorted from blood, sampled at week 24, from a patient treated with tofacitinib. The origin of the receptors is a human donor with alopecia areata. Both conserved end residues are part of each CDR3. A D gene is named only where the DNA matches it firmly. Some rows have no size entry. The others give once, few or many, or a class for an expanded clone.

v_call: TRBV30
d_call: -
clone_size: -
cdr3_length: 13
j_call: TRBJ2-7
cdr3_aa: CAGLRRGEGEQYF
cdr3_nt: TGTGCCGGACTTCGGAGGGGGGAGGGAGAGCAGTACTTC

v_call: TRBV5-6
d_call: TRBD1
clone_size: -
cdr3_length: 15
j_call: TRBJ2-5
cdr3_aa: CASRDRDRVQETQYF
cdr3_nt: TGTGCCAGCAGAGACCGGGACAGAGTCCAAGAGACCCAGTACTTC

v_call: TRBV28
d_call: TRBD1
clone_size: -
cdr3_length: 15
j_call: TRBJ2-6
cdr3_aa: CASSSHRGGANVLTF
cdr3_nt: TGTGCCAGCAGTTCCCACAGGGGAGGGGCCAACGTCCTGACTTTC

v_call: TRBV29-1
d_call: TRBD1
clone_size: -
cdr3_length: 16
j_call: TRBJ2-5
cdr3_aa: CSVEDPGTGFQETQYF
cdr3_nt: TGCAGCGTTGAGGATCCCGGGACAGGGTTCCAAGAGACCCAGTACTTC

v_call: TRBV19
d_call: TRBD1
clone_size: -
cdr3_length: 16
j_call: TRBJ1-1
cdr3_aa: CATSSGQGEMNTEAFF
cdr3_nt: TGTGCCACCTCTTCGGGACAGGGTGAAATGAACACTGAAGCTTTCTTT

v_call: TRBV2
d_call: -
clone_size: -
cdr3_length: 11
j_call: TRBJ1-1
cdr3_aa: CASRRDLEAFF
cdr3_nt: TGTGCCAGCAGGAGGGACCTCGAAGCTTTCTTT

v_call: TRBV29-1
d_call: -
clone_size: few
cdr3_length: 13
j_call: TRBJ2-5
cdr3_aa: CSVTNRDQETQYF
cdr3_nt: TGCAGCGTTACAAACAGAGACCAAGAGACCCAGTACTTC

v_call: TRBV4-3
d_call: -
clone_size: -
cdr3_length: 14
j_call: TRBJ1-2
cdr3_aa: CASSQDAVSEGYTF
cdr3_nt: TGCGCCAGCAGCCAAGATGCCGTCTCTGAGGGCTACACCTTC

v_call: TRBV2
d_call: -
clone_size: -
cdr3_length: 13
j_call: TRBJ2-1
cdr3_aa: CASNPGEDNEQFF
cdr3_nt: TGTGCCAGCAATCCGGGAGAGGACAATGAGCAGTTCTTC

v_call: TRBV30
d_call: -
clone_size: -
cdr3_length: 12
j_call: TRBJ2-7
cdr3_aa: CAWSTGTYEQYF
cdr3_nt: TGTGCCTGGAGTACAGGGACCTACGAGCAGTACTTC